This T cell receptor (beta chain) was identified in a study of cytomegalovirus exposure and HLA in healthy donors (dated by TCRdb to between 2016 and 2019). As for the study more broadly: According to an earlier analysis of several hundred of the donors, 200 million or so T cells yielded roughly 100 million unique TCR beta sequences and 276 Gb of sequence data. An early release that covered roughly 600 HLA-typed donors contained approximately 300 gigabases of sequencing data and some 87 million unique TCR sequences. Of the 350 to 450 genotyped donors, 70% to 90% were placed in the genetic ancestry cluster associated with self-reported Caucasian donors. The study aimed to test whether cataloging public T cell receptors could reveal signatures of past pathogen exposure. The T cell repertoires of several hundred subjects were profiled by immunosequencing and related to cytomegalovirus serostatus. In addition to the first cohort of around 670 subjects, a separate validation cohort of 120 different subjects was used. To predict cytomegalovirus infection status, the study combined high-throughput TCR immunosequencing, statistical association of individual TCRs with disease status, and machine learning. To study patterns of TCR occurrence, a later analysis re-analyzed previously published TCR beta repertoires from around 670 donors and added high-resolution HLA genotyping. In the later analysis, no new phenotypic data were used to find candidate immune exposures; instead, reliance was placed on TCR beta sequences and their occurrence across donors. An earlier analysis of approximately 500 of the donors applied high-throughput TCR beta sequencing to assess whether each TCR beta V gene segment acted as functional or pseudogenic. Donor age, sex, ethnicity and CMV serostatus were collected together with the repertoire data. A later genetic analysis took genome-wide SNP genotypes for about three fifths of the roughly 670 donors and used that subset as a discovery cohort. Every repertoire in the discovery cohort had been generated on one and the same sequencing platform. HLA typing covered class I and class II loci at four-digit resolution. Typing coverage differed by locus: A, B, C, DRB1 and DQB1 were typed in about 620-640 donors, DQA1 in 522, DPA1 in some 570, and DPB1 in just under 490. Because of strong linkage in the cohort, roughly five DR-DQ haplotypes were treated as single units for association and clustering. On average, 235,054 unique TCR beta nucleotide sequences were sequenced per donor among 300 to 500 genotyped donors of the cohort, with roughly 19% of those sequences being non-productive.

The germline V gene encodes CDR1 SGDLS and CDR2 YYNGEE. From the cysteine up to the phenylalanine, the CDR3 has a length of 15 residues. The CDR3 DNA has 45 bases and is translated from base 1. The junction shows trimming of 3 bases on V and 0 bases on J, plus 13 bases between the germline ends. Libraries were constructed by the immunoSEQ multiplex PCR assay. A mixture of 60 forward primers for TCR Vbeta segments and 13 reverse primers for TCR Jbeta segments was used in the multiplex PCR. A multiplex PCR assay on genomic DNA amplified the CDR3 region of rearranged TCR beta genes. The amplified TCR beta libraries were sequenced on the Illumina HiSeq System as 87-base-pair reads. The authors' pipeline ran thus. A later analysis tallied about 77 million unique TCR beta chains across the 550 to 850 repertoires, and approximately 12 million of those chains were shared by two or more donors. A nearest-neighbor algorithm error-corrected the raw reads and collapsed the reads into unique sequences, merging closely related sequences to remove PCR and sequencing errors. To assign V, D and J gene segments, CDR3 sequences were aligned to IMGT reference sequences. Each retained sequence needed at least a six-nucleotide match to both a V gene segment and a J gene segment. Rearrangements were classified as productive when the CDR3 lacked stop codons and remained in frame with V and J, and all other rearrangements were classified as non-productive. CDR3 was defined by IMGT convention, running from the second conserved V-encoded cysteine to the conserved J-encoded phenylalanine. The earlier analysis of 500 to 650 of the donors excluded any sequence lacking an unambiguous match to a single V gene segment. In an earlier analysis of 450 to 700 of the donors, V segments were called functional above 56.7% productive rearrangements and were called segregating when the between-donor standard deviation exceeded 5%. A statistical classification framework was developed to diagnose cytomegalovirus status using the catalog of TCR beta chain sequences. In a later analysis, V and J genes were assigned by comparing TCR nucleotide sequences against IMGT/GENE-DB human TR gene sequences. Using the TCRdist pipeline, a later analysis assigned CDR3 sequences along with most-parsimonious VDJ recombination scenarios. In a later analysis, every TCR beta chain was defined by the combination of its CDR3 amino acid sequence and its V-gene family, and reads without a unique V-gene family were dropped. In a later analysis, 450 to 600 highly shared, low-generation-probability nucleotide sequences were removed to address suspected cross-contamination and a sequencing artifact. In a later analysis, a clonal expansion index for each public chain was calculated from normalized within-repertoire ranks of inferred template counts. Generation probabilities in a later analysis came from a VDJ recombination model fitted to out-of-frame rearrangements, and those results were checked against IGoR. A later analysis scored TCR-TCR, TCR-HLA and TCR-CMV co-occurrence with hypergeometric tests, applying a repertoire-size bias correction to TCR pairs. False discovery rates were estimated in a later analysis by permuting HLA or CMV assignments 20 times. In a later analysis, co-occurring TCRs were grouped using DBSCAN, and TCRdist sequence similarity was added for clustering within HLA-allele-positive subsets. For co-occurrence clustering, repertoires with fewer than 30,000 or more than 120,000 public chains were excluded, along with four to six repertoires with anomalous nucleotide sharing. TCRdb's version of the immuneACCESS table is confined to in-frame rearrangements and falls short of the full clone set. An unresolved V gene accounts for under half of the shortfall where checked; the remainder is of unknown origin. The V and J calls and the clone size are those of that table, but D and trimming were determined from the DNA. A total of roughly 100,000 clones appear in this sample, over 70% of them only once. The ten most abundant clones make up over 6.5% of the sample.

Remarks on this clone: The clone's antigen remains unknown. No much larger clone exists at a distance of one base, and base qualities are not known.

The cohort consisted of 666 healthy bone marrow donors. At the time of sampling, every cohort member was nominally healthy, though immune exposures that went unrecorded were likely present. The donor was CMV seropositive and was included in the group of approximately 310 seropositive cohort members. A peripheral blood sample was provided by each donor, and peripheral blood mononuclear cells were used for TCR beta sequencing. The Qiagen DNeasy Blood Extraction Kit was used to extract genomic DNA from the blood cell samples. General conclusions and limits of the study: At a false discovery rate of 0.05, a later analysis linked about 16,000 TCR beta sequences to specific HLA alleles. Only TCR beta chains were sequenced in this cohort, and the absence of alpha or paired-chain data limited detectable features. A cluster of highly shared sequence variants was judged likely to be a technical artifact of the sequencing pipeline. In a later analysis, TCR association rates were found to vary across HLA loci, with the most associated TCRs seen for DRB1 alleles and the fewest for HLA-C alleles. Because some donors lacked HLA typing at each locus, the association tests relied only on the typed subset. Three of the identified cytomegalovirus-associated TCR beta chains were confirmed in vitro to be specific for cytomegalovirus antigens. Most CMV-associated TCR beta chains appeared to be HLA-restricted in a later analysis, and the HLA associations seemed to be driven largely by CMV exposure. When HLA alleles, especially DR and DQ, strongly co-occurred, attributing TCR associations to individual alleles was difficult. Correlated functional status among segregating V segments might reflect linkage disequilibrium, but an unknown experimental factor could not be ruled out. The authors suggested that the approach could potentially be extended to other disease states and immunological phenotypes. In an earlier analysis of 587 of the donors, most TCR beta V segments appeared in productive rearrangements about 87% or about 30% of the time, broadly matching IMGT annotations. A later genetic analysis associated a missense DCLRE1C variant with V-gene and J-gene trimming of TCR beta chains, and an independent cohort replicated the association. A total of 150 or so TCR beta chains were listed by the study as associated with cytomegalovirus. Immune exposure information for the cohort was limited to CMV serostatus. Across donors, most TCR sequences were observed very rarely, whereas some public TCRs were present in many individuals. Sequencing depth was assumed to be roughly uniform across donors in the presence/absence analyses, though that assumption may not hold. Because counts were too low, some 17 rarely observed V segments, including chromosome 9 orphons, were left out of the earlier analysis of a few hundred of the donors. A later analysis reported that several top co-occurrence clusters appeared linked to parvovirus B19, influenza, CMV and Epstein-Barr virus. Some IMGT-functional V segments, including TRBV6-2 and TRBV6-3, could not be distinguished by the 87-base-pair reads and were therefore excluded. In both the original and validation cohorts, the classifier was reported to diagnose cytomegalovirus status with high specificity and sensitivity. According to a later genetic analysis, donors in an Asian-associated ancestry cluster had fewer N-insertions in productive TCRs than the approximately 700-donor mean. A further reported finding was that TCR beta sequences accurately predicted the HLA-A and HLA-B alleles for most subjects in the first cohort. Compared with equally common non-associated chains, HLA-associated TCR beta chains in a later analysis were more clonally expanded and had lower generation probabilities.

Here the chain combines TRBV9 and TRBJ2-7; TRBD1 is possibly the D segment (7 matching bases). Specimen: PBMCs. This TCR derives from a woman aged 40 to 50 in good health and CMV-seropositive. In nucleotide form, the sequence is TGTGCCAGCAGCGAGGGGCGGGACAGCTCCTACGAGCAGTACTTC. Its protein reads: CASSEGRDSSYEQYF.